A few counts support the clone carrying this T cell receptor (beta chain). Germline CDR1 and CDR2: SGHDT and YYEEEE. The CDR3 consists of 15 residues. V was shortened by 0 bases and J by 2 bases, with 9 bases between the two germline ends. Original handling: Reference gene primers were amplified, and this amplification served to estimate nucleated cell counts. The assay was immunoSEQ multiplex PCR, and TCRdb's table has in-frame clones only and misses some. The V and J calls and clone size come from that table; D and trimming were worked out from the DNA. The sample yields 70,000 to 85,000 clones, about four fifths seen once. This entry comes from a study of blood T cell repertoires in COVID-19. Study in general: The origin of the acute and convalescent COVID-19 samples was the United States, Italy and Spain. PBMCs, B-cell-depleted T cells, or T cells provided the cDNA or gDNA that made up the material.

The sequenced material came from peripheral blood. The receptor's source is a woman aged 80 or older with acute or convalescent COVID-19. V is TRBV5-6 and J is TRBJ1-5, with D perhaps TRBD1 (6 bases). CDR3 in DNA: TGTGCCAGCAGCTTGGGGGCAGGGGGCAATCAGCCCCAGCATTTT. It is translated as CASSLGAGGNQPQHF.